This T cell receptor (beta chain) was identified during a study of T cells in tuberculosis. The wider study: In South Africa, adults with active tuberculosis were compared with IGRA-negative and latently infected IGRA-positive adolescents. The study's findings and limits: Active tuberculosis alpha repertoires lay closer to GMM-specific TCRs than controls'. The TCR-beta difference was not significant; alpha differences partly reflected length.

The CDR3 totals 13 residues. V was shortened by 7 bases and J by 5 bases, with 14 bases between the two germline ends. Germline values: CDR1 MNHNY, CDR2 SVGAGI (reference sequence). Notes on this clone: Its antigen remains unidentified.

Clones were sequenced by immunoSEQ multiplex PCR, and TCRdb holds only the in-frame ones, with some missing. The sample has 25,000 to 35,000 clones, roughly 94% seen once; the top ten hold over 6.5%. The material sequenced was PBMCs. This clonotype was obtained from a donor aged 10 to 29 with latent tuberculosis or without tuberculosis infection. The V call is TRBV6-6, the J call TRBJ1-1; D ambiguous. The CDR3 DNA reads as TGTGCCAGCATTAGACTCCGAAGGACTGAAGCTTTCTTT. The encoded protein is CASIRLRRTEAFF.